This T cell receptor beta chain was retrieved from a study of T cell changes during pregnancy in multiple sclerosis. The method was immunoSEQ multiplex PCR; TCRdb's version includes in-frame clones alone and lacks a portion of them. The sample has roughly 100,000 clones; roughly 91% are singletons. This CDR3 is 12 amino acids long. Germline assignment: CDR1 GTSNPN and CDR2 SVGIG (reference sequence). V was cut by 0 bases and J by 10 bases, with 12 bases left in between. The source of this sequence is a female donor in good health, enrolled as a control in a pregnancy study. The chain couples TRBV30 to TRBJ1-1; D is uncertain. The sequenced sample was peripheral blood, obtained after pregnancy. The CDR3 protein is CAWSVWEWSAFF. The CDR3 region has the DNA TGTGCCTGGAGTGTATGGGAGTGGTCAGCTTTCTTT.